This T cell receptor beta chain was recovered during a study of blood T cell repertoires in COVID-19. Overall study context: Acute and convalescent COVID-19 specimens originated in the United States, Italy and Spain.

Donors of Cohort 3 who recovered were those that had two negative PCRs, clearance, or symptom resolution. Original processing methods: Reference gene primer amplification yielded estimated nucleated cell counts. The repertoire was sequenced with immunoSEQ multiplex PCR; TCRdb's copy has only in-frame clones and lacks some. V, J and clone size reflect that table, while D and trimming were determined from the DNA. The sample holds fewer than 400,000 clones, 80% to 90% seen once. The CDR3 covers 14 residues. Germline trimming cut 2 bases from V and 2 bases from J; bases unmatched to any gene: 2. Germline V gene sequence: CDR1 LNHDA, CDR2 SQIVND (reference sequence). This clone has only a few counts.

Material for sequencing was PBMCs or T cells enriched from blood (not recorded which). This clonotype originated in a young man who had recovered from COVID-19. The gene calls are TRBV19 and TRBJ1-2; 7 bases line up with TRBD1. CDR3 coding DNA: TGTGCCAGTAGTATACCGGGACAGAACTATGGCTACACCTTC. It is translated as CASSIPGQNYGYTF.